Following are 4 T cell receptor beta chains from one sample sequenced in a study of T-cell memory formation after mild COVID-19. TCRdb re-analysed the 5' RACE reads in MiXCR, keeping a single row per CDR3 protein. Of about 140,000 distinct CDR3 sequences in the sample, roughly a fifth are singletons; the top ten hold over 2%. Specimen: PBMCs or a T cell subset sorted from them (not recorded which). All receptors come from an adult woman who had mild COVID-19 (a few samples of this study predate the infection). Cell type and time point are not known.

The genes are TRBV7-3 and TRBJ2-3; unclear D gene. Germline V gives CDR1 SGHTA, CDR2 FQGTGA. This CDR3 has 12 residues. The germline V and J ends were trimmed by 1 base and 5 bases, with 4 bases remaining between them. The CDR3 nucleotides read TGTGCCAGCAGCTTAAACAGAGATACGCAGTATTTT. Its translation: CASSLNRDTQYF.

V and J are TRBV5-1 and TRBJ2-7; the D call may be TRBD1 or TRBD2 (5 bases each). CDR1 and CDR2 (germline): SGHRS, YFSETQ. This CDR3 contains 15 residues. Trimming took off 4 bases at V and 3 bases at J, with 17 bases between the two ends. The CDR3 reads CASSTDPGPGYEQYF. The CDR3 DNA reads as TGCGCCAGCAGCACGGACCCGGGACCTGGCTACGAGCAGTACTTC. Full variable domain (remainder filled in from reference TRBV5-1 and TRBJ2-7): KAGVTQTPRYLIKTRGQQVTLSCSPISGHRSVSWYQQTPGQGLQFLFEYFSETQRNKGNFPGRFSGRQFSNSRSEMNVSTLELGDSALYLCASSTDPGPGYEQYFGPGTRLTVT.

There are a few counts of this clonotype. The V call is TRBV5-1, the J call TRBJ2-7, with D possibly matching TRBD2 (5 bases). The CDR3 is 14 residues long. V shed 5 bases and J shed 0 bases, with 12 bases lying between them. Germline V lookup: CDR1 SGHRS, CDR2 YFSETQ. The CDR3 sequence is CASSTGWVSYEQYF. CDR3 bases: TGCGCCAGCAGTACGGGGTGGGTCTCCTACGAGCAGTACTTC.

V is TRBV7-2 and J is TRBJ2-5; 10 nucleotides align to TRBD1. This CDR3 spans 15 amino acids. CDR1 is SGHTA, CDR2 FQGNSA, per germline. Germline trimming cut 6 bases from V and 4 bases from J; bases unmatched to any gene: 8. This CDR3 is CASSPDRGPLETQYF. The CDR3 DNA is TGTGCCAGCAGTCCCGACAGGGGGCCGTTAGAGACCCAGTACTTC.